This TCR beta chain was recovered during a study of T cell repertoires in cytomegalovirus infection. Across the whole study: Shared public TCR beta signatures pointed to both CMV infection and a matching HLA type.

The length of the CDR3 is 17 residues. V was clipped by 0 bases and J by 0 bases, with 9 bases between them. Germline-derived CDR1 and CDR2 are MGHRA and YSYEKL. TCRdb passed the reads through MiXCR, listing each CDR3 protein once. Of about 740,000 distinct CDR3 sequences listed, 30% to 40% are singletons. This clonotype was counted a few times. Antigen: not known. The sample here was cultured PBMCs, taken from culture after CMV antigen stimulation. The TCR originated in a human donor in good health (CMV status not recorded). Some clones in this sample may be carry-over from other donors' samples. This chain connects TRBV4-1 to TRBJ2-6, with D possibly matching TRBD2 (5 bases). Here the CDR3 reads CASSQEGGFSGANVLTF. The DNA of the CDR3 is TGCGCCAGCAGCCAAGAAGGAGGTTTCTCTGGGGCCAACGTCCTGACTTTC.